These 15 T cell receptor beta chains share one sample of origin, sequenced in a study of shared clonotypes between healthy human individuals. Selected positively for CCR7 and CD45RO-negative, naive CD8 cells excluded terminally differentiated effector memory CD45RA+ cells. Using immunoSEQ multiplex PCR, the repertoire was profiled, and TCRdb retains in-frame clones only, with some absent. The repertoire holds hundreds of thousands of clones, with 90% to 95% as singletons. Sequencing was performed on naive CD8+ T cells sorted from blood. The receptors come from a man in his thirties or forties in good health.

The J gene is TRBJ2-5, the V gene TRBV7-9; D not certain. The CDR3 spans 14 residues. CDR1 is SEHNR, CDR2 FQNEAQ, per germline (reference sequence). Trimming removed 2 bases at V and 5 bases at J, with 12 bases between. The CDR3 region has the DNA TGTGCCAGCAGCTTAATGGAGAGTTGGGAGACCCAGTACTTC. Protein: CASSLMESWETQYF.

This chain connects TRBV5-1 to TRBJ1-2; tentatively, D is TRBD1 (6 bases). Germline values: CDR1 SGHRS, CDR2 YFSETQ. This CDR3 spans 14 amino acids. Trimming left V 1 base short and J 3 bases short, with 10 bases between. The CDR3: CASSLSGVDYGYTF. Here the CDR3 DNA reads TGCGCCAGCAGCTTGTCAGGGGTAGACTATGGCTACACCTTC.

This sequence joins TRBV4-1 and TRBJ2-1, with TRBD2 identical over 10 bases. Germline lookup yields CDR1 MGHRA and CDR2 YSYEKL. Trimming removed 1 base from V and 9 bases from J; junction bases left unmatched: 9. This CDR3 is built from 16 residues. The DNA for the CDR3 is TGCGCCAGCAGCCAAGGAGCGTTAGCGGGAGGAGGTGAGCAGTTCTTC. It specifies CASSQGALAGGGEQFF.

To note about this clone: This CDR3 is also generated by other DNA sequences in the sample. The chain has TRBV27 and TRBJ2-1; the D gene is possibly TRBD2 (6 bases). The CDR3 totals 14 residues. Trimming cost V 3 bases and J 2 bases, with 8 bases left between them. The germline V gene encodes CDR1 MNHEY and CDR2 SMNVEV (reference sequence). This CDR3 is CASSLLAPYNEQFF. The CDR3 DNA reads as TGTGCCAGCAGTTTGCTAGCGCCCTACAATGAGCAGTTCTTC.

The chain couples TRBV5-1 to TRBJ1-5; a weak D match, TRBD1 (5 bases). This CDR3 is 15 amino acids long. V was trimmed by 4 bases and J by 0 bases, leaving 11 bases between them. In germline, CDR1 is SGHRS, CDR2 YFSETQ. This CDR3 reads CASSPGRGSNQPQHF. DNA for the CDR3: TGCGCCAGCAGCCCGGGGAGGGGTAGCAATCAGCCCCAGCATTTT.

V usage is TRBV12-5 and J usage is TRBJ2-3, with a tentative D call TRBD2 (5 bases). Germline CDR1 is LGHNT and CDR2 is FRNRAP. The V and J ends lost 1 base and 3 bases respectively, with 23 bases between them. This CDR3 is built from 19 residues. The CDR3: CASGLDLIQEVKSTDTQYF. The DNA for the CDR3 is TGTGCTAGTGGTTTGGACCTGATTCAGGAGGTTAAAAGTACAGATACGCAGTATTTT.

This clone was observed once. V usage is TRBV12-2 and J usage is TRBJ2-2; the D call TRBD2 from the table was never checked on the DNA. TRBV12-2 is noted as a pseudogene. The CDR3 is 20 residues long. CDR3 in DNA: TGTGCAAGTCGCTTGGAGCCGGGACTAGCCCTTAGCCCTAACACCGGGGAGCTGTTTTTT. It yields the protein CASRLEPGLALSPNTGELFF.

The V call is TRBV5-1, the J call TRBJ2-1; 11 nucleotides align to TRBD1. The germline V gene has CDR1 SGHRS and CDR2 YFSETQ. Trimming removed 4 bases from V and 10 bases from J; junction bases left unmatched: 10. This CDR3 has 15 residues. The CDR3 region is CASSPEDRGRDEQFF. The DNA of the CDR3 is TGCGCCAGCAGCCCCGAGGACAGGGGGCGAGACGAGCAGTTCTTC.

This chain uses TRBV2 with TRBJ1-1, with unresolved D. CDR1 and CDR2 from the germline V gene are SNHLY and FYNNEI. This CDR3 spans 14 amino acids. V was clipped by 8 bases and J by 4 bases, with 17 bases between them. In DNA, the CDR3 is TGTGCCAGCGGCGGGTCGTGGAGCAGCACTGAAGCTTTCTTT. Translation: CASGGSWSSTEAFF.

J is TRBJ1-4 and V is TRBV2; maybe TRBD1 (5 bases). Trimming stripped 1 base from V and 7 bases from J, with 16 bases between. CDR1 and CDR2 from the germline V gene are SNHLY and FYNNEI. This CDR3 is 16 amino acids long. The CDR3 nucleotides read TGTGCCAGCAGTGAAGAGCCGGGGTTGGGGGTTGAAAAACTGTTTTTT. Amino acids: CASSEEPGLGVEKLFF.

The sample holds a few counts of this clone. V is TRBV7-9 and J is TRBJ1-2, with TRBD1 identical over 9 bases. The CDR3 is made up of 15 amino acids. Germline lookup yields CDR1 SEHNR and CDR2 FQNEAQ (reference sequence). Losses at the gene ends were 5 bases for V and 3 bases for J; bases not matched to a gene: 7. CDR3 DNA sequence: TGTGCCAGCAGCGGTTGGGACAGGGCGCACTATGGCTACACCTTC. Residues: CASSGWDRAHYGYTF.

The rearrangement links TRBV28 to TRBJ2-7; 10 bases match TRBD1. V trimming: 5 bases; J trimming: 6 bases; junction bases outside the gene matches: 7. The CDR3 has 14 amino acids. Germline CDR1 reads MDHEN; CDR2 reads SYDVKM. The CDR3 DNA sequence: TGTGCCAGCAGTCAGACAGGGGGCGGGGCCGAGCAGTACTTC. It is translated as CASSQTGGGAEQYF.

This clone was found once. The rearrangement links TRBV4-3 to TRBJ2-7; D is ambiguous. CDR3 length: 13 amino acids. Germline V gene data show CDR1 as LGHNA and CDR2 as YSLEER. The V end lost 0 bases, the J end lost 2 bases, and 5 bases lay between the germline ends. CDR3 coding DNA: TGCGCCAGCAGCCAAGAGAACACCTACGAGCAGTACTTC. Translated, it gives CASSQENTYEQYF.

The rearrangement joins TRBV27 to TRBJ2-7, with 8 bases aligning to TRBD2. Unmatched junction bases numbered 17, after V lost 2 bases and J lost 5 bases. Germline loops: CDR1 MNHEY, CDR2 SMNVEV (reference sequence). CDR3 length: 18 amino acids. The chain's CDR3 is CASSLLSHTGTSGNEQYF. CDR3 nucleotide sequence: TGTGCCAGCAGTTTACTGAGCCACACCGGGACTAGTGGTAACGAGCAGTACTTC.

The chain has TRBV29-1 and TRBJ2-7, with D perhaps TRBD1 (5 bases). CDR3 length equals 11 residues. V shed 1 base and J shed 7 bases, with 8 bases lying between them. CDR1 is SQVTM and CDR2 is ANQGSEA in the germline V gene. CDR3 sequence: CSVEGAGEQYF. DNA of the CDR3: TGCAGCGTTGAAGGGGCAGGGGAGCAGTACTTC.